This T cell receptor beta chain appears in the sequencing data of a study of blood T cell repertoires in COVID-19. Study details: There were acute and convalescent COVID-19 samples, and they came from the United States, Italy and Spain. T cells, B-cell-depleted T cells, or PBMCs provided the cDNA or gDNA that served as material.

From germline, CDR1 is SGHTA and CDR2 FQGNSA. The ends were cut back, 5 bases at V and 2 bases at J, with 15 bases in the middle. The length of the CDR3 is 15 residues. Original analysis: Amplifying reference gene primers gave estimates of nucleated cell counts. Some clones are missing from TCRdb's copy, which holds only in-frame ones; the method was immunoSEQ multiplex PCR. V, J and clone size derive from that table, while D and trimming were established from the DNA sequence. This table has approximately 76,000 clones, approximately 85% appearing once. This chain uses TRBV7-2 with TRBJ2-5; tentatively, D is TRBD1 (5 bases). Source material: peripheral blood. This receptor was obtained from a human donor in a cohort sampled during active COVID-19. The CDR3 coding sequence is TGTGCCAGCAGCCGGAGTGGGGCAAGACAAGAGACCCAGTACTTC. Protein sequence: CASSRSGARQETQYF.